Below, 17 T cell receptor beta chains from the same sample are listed, as sequenced in a study of T cell responses to AZD1222 COVID-19 vaccine. The assay was immunoSEQ multiplex PCR, and TCRdb's table has in-frame clones only and misses some. The sample lists some 140,000 clones, around 93% occurring once. Sequenced here: peripheral blood, sampled on day 0 of AZD1222 vaccination. The receptor set was obtained from an adult in good health.

V usage is TRBV16 and J usage is TRBJ1-1; D is uncertain. CDR1 is KGHSY, CDR2 FQNENV, per germline. The CDR3 has 14 amino acids. The V gene lost 0 bases and the J gene lost 3 bases, with 8 bases spanning the gap. The CDR3: CASSQSRLHTEAFF. For the CDR3, the DNA is TGTGCCAGCAGCCAATCAAGGCTGCACACTGAAGCTTTCTTT.

V and J are TRBV2 and TRBJ2-7; 13 bases map to TRBD2. Trimming removed 7 bases from V and 5 bases from J; junction bases left unmatched: 5. Germline values: CDR1 SNHLY, CDR2 FYNNEI. The CDR3 is 14 residues long. As DNA, the CDR3 is TGTGCCAGCACGGAAGGACTAGCGGGAGACGAGCAGTACTTC. Its protein is CASTEGLAGDEQYF.

The J gene is TRBJ1-1, the V gene TRBV9; unclear D gene. The CDR3 sequence is 11 residues long. Germline CDR1 and CDR2: SGDLS and YYNGEE. V dropped 3 bases and J dropped 3 bases, with 3 bases sitting between them. The CDR3 sequence: CASSGDTEAFF. CDR3 nucleotide sequence: TGTGCCAGCAGCGGTGACACTGAAGCTTTCTTT.

The chain carries TRBV19 and TRBJ1-5; D might be TRBD1 (5 bases). Germline V CDR1 and CDR2: LNHDA, SQIVND (reference sequence). With 0 bases removed from V and 5 bases from J, the gap between germline ends came to 17 bases. This CDR3 has 17 residues. The CDR3 DNA reads TGTGCCAGTAGTATAGAGGGGGGTCGGGGACTGTATCAGCCCCAGCATTTT. Translation gives CASSIEGGRGLYQPQHF.

J is TRBJ2-7 and V is TRBV5-1, with D hard to call. The CDR3 loop spans 14 amino acids. CDR1 and CDR2 from the germline V gene are SGHRS and YFSETQ. Trimming removed 0 bases from V and 2 bases from J, with 9 bases in between. The CDR3: CASSLGSSPYEQYF. CDR3 nucleotide sequence: TGCGCCAGCAGCTTGGGATCGTCTCCCTACGAGCAGTACTTC.

The chain couples TRBV19 to TRBJ1-2; D unresolved. The germline V gene encodes CDR1 LNHDA and CDR2 SQIVND (reference sequence). The CDR3 length is 19 residues. Trimming cost V 3 bases and J 4 bases, with 27 bases left between them. CDR3: CASSIGIVSGIGSIYGYTF. Here the CDR3 DNA reads TGTGCCAGTAGTATCGGTATCGTCTCAGGTATTGGCAGTATCTATGGCTACACCTTC.

The table lists this clone with a few counts. This chain links TRBV11-3 with TRBJ2-3, with D perhaps TRBD1 or TRBD2 (5 bases each). Trimming pared 5 bases from V and 5 bases from J, leaving 14 bases between. Germline lookup yields CDR1 SGHNT and CDR2 YENEEA. The CDR3 totals 14 residues. CDR3 sequence (DNA): TGTGCCAGCAGCCGGGGCAGGGCTGAAGATACGCAGTATTTT. Amino acid sequence: CASSRGRAEDTQYF.

The rearrangement joins TRBV4-3 to TRBJ1-3, with D possibly matching TRBD1 (5 bases). From germline, CDR1 is LGHNA and CDR2 YSLEER. This CDR3 comprises 15 residues. Trimming removed 4 bases at V and 4 bases at J, with 14 bases between. The CDR3: CASSLTQGPGNTIYF. DNA for the CDR3: TGCGCCAGCAGCCTGACTCAGGGCCCGGGAAACACCATATATTTT.

V gene TRBV6-5 combines with J gene TRBJ1-1, with D unclear. CDR1 is MNHEY and CDR2 is SVGAGI in the germline V gene. Trimming removed 5 bases from V and 9 bases from J, with 16 bases in between. This CDR3 spans 13 amino acids. This CDR3 is CASSTGSRWKAFF. Here the CDR3 DNA reads TGTGCCAGCAGTACGGGTTCCCGGTGGAAAGCTTTCTTT.

CDR3 region: CASSPPGTSSYNEQFF. The CDR3 DNA reads TGTGCCAGCAGCCCCCCCGGGACAAGCTCCTACAATGAGCAGTTCTTC. The chain has TRBV28 and TRBJ2-1, with D perhaps TRBD1 (6 bases). V was cut by 6 bases and J by 0 bases, with 15 bases left in between. The length of the CDR3 is 16 residues. Looked up from germline, CDR1 is MDHEN and CDR2 is SYDVKM.

V gene TRBV15 combines with J gene TRBJ1-2; D is unclear. The V end was cut by 0 bases, the J end by 2 bases, with 10 bases between. Looked up from germline, CDR1 is LNHNV and CDR2 is YYDKDF (reference sequence). This CDR3 contains 15 residues. The CDR3 loop is CATSREGTPNYGYTF. The CDR3 DNA follows: TGTGCCACCAGCAGAGAGGGCACACCCAACTATGGCTACACCTTC.

The chain combines TRBV28 with TRBJ1-5, with D unclear. The V end lost 1 base, the J end lost 4 bases, and 11 bases lay between the germline ends. There are 15 residues in the CDR3. Germline CDR1 MDHEN, CDR2 SYDVKM. Written as DNA, the CDR3 is TGTGCCAGCAGTTTATTCCGTAGGCCGAATCAGCCCCAGCATTTT. It yields the protein CASSLFRRPNQPQHF. Based on the CDR3 plus reference TRBV28 and TRBJ1-5, the full variable domain is DVKVTQSSRYLVKRTGEKVFLECVQDMDHENMFWYRQDPGLGLRLIYFSYDVKMKEKGDIPEGYSVSREKKERFSLILESASTNQTSMYLCASSLFRRPNQPQHFGDGTRLSIL.

The chain combines TRBV5-4 with TRBJ1-1, with a weak D call TRBD1 (5 bases). In germline, CDR1 is SGHNT, CDR2 YYREEE (reference sequence). CDR3 size: 16 residues. Trimming took 4 bases from V and 0 from J, leaving 16 bases between them. The CDR3 DNA reads as TGTGCCAGCAGCCCTGGGTGGGGGGGGATGAACACTGAAGCTTTCTTT. As protein: CASSPGWGGMNTEAFF.

The chain joins TRBV28 to TRBJ2-1; D is undetermined. The V end was cut by 2 bases, the J end by 7 bases, with 12 bases between. Per the germline V gene, CDR1 is MDHEN and CDR2 is SYDVKM. This CDR3 spans 14 amino acids. CDR3 in DNA: TGTGCCAGCAGTTTAGTCCGAAAAGGGAATGAGCAGTTCTTC. Translating it yields CASSLVRKGNEQFF.

The rearrangement joins TRBV4-2 to TRBJ2-1; 7 bases fit TRBD2. The CDR3 has 16 residues. Losses at the gene ends were 0 bases for V and 2 bases for J; bases not matched to a gene: 4. From germline, CDR1 is LGHNA and CDR2 YNFKEQ. The DNA for the CDR3 is TGTGCCAGCAGCCAAGAGACGGCGGGGGCCTACAATGAGCAGTTCTTC. This codes for CASSQETAGAYNEQFF.

V and J are TRBV7-2 and TRBJ2-7; a weak D match, TRBD2 (5 bases). V was cut by 5 bases and J by 5 bases, with 13 bases left in between. Germline V gene lookup returns CDR1 SGHTA and CDR2 FQGNSA. This CDR3 has 13 amino acids. CDR3 region: CASSATRADEQYF. The CDR3 nucleotides are TGTGCCAGCAGCGCCACTAGGGCCGACGAGCAGTACTTC.

The CDR3 sequence: CASSLAYRTGSNEQFF. As DNA, the CDR3 is TGTGCCAGCAGCTTAGCGTACCGGACAGGTTCCAATGAGCAGTTCTTC. V and J are TRBV7-6 and TRBJ2-1; the match to TRBD1 covers 7 bases. The CDR3 sequence is 16 residues long. Trimming cost V 0 bases and J 6 bases; bases outside gene matches: 8. Germline lookup yields CDR1 SGHVS and CDR2 FNYEAQ.